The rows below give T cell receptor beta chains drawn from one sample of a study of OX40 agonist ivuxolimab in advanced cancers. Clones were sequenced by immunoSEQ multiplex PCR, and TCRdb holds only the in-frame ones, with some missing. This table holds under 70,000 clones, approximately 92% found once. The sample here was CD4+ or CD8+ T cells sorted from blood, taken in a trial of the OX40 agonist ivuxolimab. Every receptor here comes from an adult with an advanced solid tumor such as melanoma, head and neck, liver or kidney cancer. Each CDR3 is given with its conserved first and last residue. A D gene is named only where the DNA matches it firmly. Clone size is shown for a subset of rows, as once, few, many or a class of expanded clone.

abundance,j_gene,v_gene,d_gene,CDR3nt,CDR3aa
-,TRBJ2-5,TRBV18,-,TGTGCCAGCTCACCACTATCTGGACTGATGACCCAAGAGACCCAGTACTTC,CASSPLSGLMTQETQYF
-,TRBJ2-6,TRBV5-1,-,TGCGCCAGCAGCTTTGCCCCGGGGGGCGCTTTCTTGAGCTCTGGGGCCAACGTCCTGACTTTC,CASSFAPGGAFLSSGANVLTF
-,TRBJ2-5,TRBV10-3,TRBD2,TGTGCCATCAGTTCCCGACTAGCGGGGGGCCAAGAGACCCAGTACTTC,CAISSRLAGGQETQYF
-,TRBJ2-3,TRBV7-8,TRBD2,TGTGCCAGCACCGGGGGGGCCCGGGGAGATACGCAGTATTTT,CASTGGARGDTQYF
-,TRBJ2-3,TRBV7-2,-,TGTGCCAGCAGCTTACGAGCTAGCACAGATACGCAGTATTTT,CASSLRASTDTQYF
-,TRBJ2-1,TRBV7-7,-,TGTGCTAGCAGCTTAGGGGGCTCCTACAATGAGCAGTTCTTC,CASSLGGSYNEQFF
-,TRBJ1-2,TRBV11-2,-,TGTGCCAGCATGGCGGAGATTGGCTATGGCTACACCTTC,CASMAEIGYGYTF
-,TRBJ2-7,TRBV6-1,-,TGTGCCAGCAGTGAAATCGAGGGGGTGGAACAGTACTTC,CASSEIEGVEQYF
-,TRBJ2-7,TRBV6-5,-,TGTGCCAGCAGTCCCGGGCCTTACTACGAGCAGTACTTC,CASSPGPYYEQYF
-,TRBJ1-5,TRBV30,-,TGTGCCTGGAGTGTAGGTCAGTCTAGCAATCAGCCCCAGCATTTT,CAWSVGQSSNQPQHF
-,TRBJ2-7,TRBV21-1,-,TGTGCCAGCAGCTGGGCGGGGGGCGGCAGTTCCTACGAGCAGTACTTC,CASSWAGGGSSYEQYF
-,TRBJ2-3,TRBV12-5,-,TGTGCTAGTGGCCTTAGCACAGATACGCAGTATTTT,CASGLSTDTQYF
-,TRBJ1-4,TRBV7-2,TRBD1,TGTGCCAGCAGCCTAGGACAGGCAACTAATGAAAAACTGTTTTTT,CASSLGQATNEKLFF
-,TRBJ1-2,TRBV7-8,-,TGTGCCAGCAGCTTAGCTCTGCAGGGGAACTATGGCTACACCTTC,CASSLALQGNYGYTF
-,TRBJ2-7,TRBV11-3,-,TGTGCCAGCAGCCGCGGAAGCTCCTACGAGCAGTACTTC,CASSRGSSYEQYF
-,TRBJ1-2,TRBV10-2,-,TGCGCCAGCAGCGACGATTACCCCACATACTATGGCTACACCTTC,CASSDDYPTYYGYTF
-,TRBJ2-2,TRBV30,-,TGTGCCTGGAGTGTATATGCCGGGGAGCTGTTTTTT,CAWSVYAGELFF
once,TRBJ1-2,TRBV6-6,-,TGTGCCAGCAGTTCCCAGGCGGGAGGGAGCTACACCTTC,CASSSQAGGSYTF
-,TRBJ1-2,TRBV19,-,TGTGCCAGTAGAGGTTTAGACAGACCCCTGGGTAATGGCTACACCTTC,CASRGLDRPLGNGYTF
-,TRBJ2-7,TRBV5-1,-,TGCGCCAGCAGCTTGGAGGCGGGACCCTACGAGCAGTACTTC,CASSLEAGPYEQYF
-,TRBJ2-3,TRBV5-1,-,TGCGCCAGCAGCTTACAGGGAGGGACAGATACGCAGTATTTT,CASSLQGGTDTQYF
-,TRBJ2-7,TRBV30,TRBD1,TGTGCCTGGGATCCGGGACAGACTTACGAGCAGTACTTC,CAWDPGQTYEQYF
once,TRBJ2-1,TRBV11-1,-,TGTGCCAGCAGCTTAGGAGACCGGGCGCCGGATGAGCAGTTCTTC,CASSLGDRAPDEQFF
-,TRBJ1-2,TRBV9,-,TGTGCCAGCAGCGCCCAGGGAAATGGCTACACCTTC,CASSAQGNGYTF
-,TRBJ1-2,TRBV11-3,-,TGTGCCAGCACGGCCCGGCAGTCTAACTATGGCTACACCTTC,CASTARQSNYGYTF
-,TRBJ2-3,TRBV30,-,TGTGCCTGGAGCGGGGATAGCACAGATACGCAGTATTTT,CAWSGDSTDTQYF
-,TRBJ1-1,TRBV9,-,TGTGCCAGCAGCGCCCGAAGGGGGGACGTGGGGAACACTGAAGCTTTCTTT,CASSARRGDVGNTEAFF
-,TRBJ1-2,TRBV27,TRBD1,TGTGCCAGCAGTTTTGGTGCGGCCAGGGGGGTTCTTACGGGCTACACCTTC,CASSFGAARGVLTGYTF
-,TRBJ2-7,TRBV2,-,TGTGCCAGCAGGGAGACAGGATCCTACGAGCAGTACTTC,CASRETGSYEQYF
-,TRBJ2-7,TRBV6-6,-,TGTGCCAGCAGCCAAGACAAGACCTACGAGCAGTACTTC,CASSQDKTYEQYF
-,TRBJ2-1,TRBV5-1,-,TGCGCCAGCAGCTTGGTGGCGGGAAGCAATGAGCAGTTCTTC,CASSLVAGSNEQFF
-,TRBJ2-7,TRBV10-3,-,TGTGCCATCAGTGAGACCCGGGCTAGCGAGCAGTACTTC,CAISETRASEQYF
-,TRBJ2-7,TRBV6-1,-,TGTGCCAGCAGCCCCCAGGGGTTCAGCTCCTACGAGCAGTACTTC,CASSPQGFSSYEQYF
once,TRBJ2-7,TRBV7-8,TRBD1,TGTGCCAGCAGCTTAGACAGGGGGGAGCAGTACTTC,CASSLDRGEQYF
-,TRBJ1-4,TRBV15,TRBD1,TGTGCCACCAGCGCAGGGGGGAATGGAAAACTGTTTTTT,CATSAGGNGKLFF
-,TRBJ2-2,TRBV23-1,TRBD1,TGCGCCAGCAGTCACCAGGACAGGGGGCGGAGTACCGGGGAGCTGTTTTTT,CASSHQDRGRSTGELFF
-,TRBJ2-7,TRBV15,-,TGTGCCACCAGCAGAGATCTCGGGGGCCCATCAAAGCAGTACTTC,CATSRDLGGPSKQYF
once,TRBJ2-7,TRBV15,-,TGTGCCACCAGCAGAGAGGCGGGACAGAGGGGTTACGAGCAGTACTTC,CATSREAGQRGYEQYF
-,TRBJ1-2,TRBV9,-,TGTGCCAGCAGCGCGGGGGAGGCAGCCCCCTATGGCTACACCTTC,CASSAGEAAPYGYTF
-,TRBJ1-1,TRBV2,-,TGTGCCAGCACCCAGCAGAACACTGAAGCTTTCTTT,CASTQQNTEAFF
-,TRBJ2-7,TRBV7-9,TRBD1,TGTGCCAGCAGCCGAGGACAGGTGGGATACGAGCAGTACTTC,CASSRGQVGYEQYF
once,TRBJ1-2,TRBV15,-,TGTGCCACCAGCAGAGATCGTTCGGGACAACTTTATGGCTACACCTTC,CATSRDRSGQLYGYTF
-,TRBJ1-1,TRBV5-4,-,TGTGCCAGCTTTCTGGGCCCGAGCTCTGAAGCTTTCTTT,CASFLGPSSEAFF
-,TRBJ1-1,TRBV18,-,TGTGCCAGCTCACACGTCGACTCAACCGGGACCGGGATTAAAGCTTTCTTT,CASSHVDSTGTGIKAFF
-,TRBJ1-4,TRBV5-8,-,TGTGCCAGCAGCTGGGGGACAAAGACAACTAATGAAAAACTGTTTTTT,CASSWGTKTTNEKLFF
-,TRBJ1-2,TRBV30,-,TGTGCCTGGAGGAGGGATGGCGCGGACTATGGCTACACCTTC,CAWRRDGADYGYTF
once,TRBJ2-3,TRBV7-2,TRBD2,TGTGCCAGCAGCTTCCTCACGACTAGCGGGATGGCTGATACGCAGTATTTT,CASSFLTTSGMADTQYF
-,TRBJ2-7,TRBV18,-,TGTGCCAGCTCTCGGGCGGGTGGCAGTAAGTACGAGCAGTACTTC,CASSRAGGSKYEQYF
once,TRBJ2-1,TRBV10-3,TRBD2,TGTGCCATCAGTGTATCGCGCGGGAGCGGCAATGAGCAGTTCTTC,CAISVSRGSGNEQFF
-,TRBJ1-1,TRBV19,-,TGTGCCAGTAGTTCCAAACCAGGACAAGGCACTGAAGCTTTCTTT,CASSSKPGQGTEAFF
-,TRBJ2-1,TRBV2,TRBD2,TGTGCCAGCAGCTCGACTAGCGGGGCCATAGGGAGTGAGCAGTTCTTC,CASSSTSGAIGSEQFF
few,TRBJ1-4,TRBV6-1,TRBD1,TGTGCCAGCAGTGAACAGAAGACAGGGTCTCCCCGGCTGTTTTTT,CASSEQKTGSPRLFF
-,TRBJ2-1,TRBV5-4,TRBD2,TGTGCCAGCAGCGTCTTGGAGCGGGAGATCCCCTCGGATGAGCAGTTCTTC,CASSVLEREIPSDEQFF